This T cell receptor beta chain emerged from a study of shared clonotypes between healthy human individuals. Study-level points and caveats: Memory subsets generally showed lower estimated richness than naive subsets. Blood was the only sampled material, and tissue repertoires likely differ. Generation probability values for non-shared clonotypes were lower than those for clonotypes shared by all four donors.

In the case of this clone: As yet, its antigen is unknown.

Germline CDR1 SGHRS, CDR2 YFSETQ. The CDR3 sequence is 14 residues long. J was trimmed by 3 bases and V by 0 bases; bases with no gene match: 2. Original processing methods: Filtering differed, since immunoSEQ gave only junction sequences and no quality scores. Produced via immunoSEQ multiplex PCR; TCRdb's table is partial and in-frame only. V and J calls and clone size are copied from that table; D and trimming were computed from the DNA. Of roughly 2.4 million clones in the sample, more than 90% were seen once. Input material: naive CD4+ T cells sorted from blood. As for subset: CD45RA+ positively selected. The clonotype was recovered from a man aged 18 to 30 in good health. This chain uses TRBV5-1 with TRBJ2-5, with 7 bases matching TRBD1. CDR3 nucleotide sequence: TGCGCCAGCAGCTTGGGGGGACAGAAAGAGACCCAGTACTTC. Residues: CASSLGGQKETQYF.